This passage covers 3 T cell receptor beta chains from one sample sequenced in a study of blood T cell repertoires in COVID-19. The method was immunoSEQ multiplex PCR; TCRdb's version includes in-frame clones alone and lacks a portion of them. The sample holds roughly 49,000 clones, around four fifths seen once. The source material was peripheral blood. The receptors were gathered from a human donor in a cohort sampled during active COVID-19.

DNA of the CDR3: TGTGCCAGCAGCGTATCCGAGGACGAGCAGTACTTC. It codes for CASSVSEDEQYF. This rearrangement joins TRBV9 to TRBJ2-7; D call uncertain. V lost 1 base and J 5 bases, leaving 7 bases between the germline ends. The CDR3 contains 12 residues. Germline V gene lookup returns CDR1 SGDLS and CDR2 YYNGEE.

This clone came up a few times. The chain couples TRBV10-1 to TRBJ2-3; the D gene is possibly TRBD2 (5 bases). The ends were cut back, 6 bases at V and 4 bases at J, with 14 bases in the middle. The CDR3 has 14 residues. Germline CDR1 reads WNHNN; CDR2 reads SYGVQD (reference sequence). For the CDR3, the DNA is TGCGCCAGCAGCGGCGAGGGTGAAGCAGATACGCAGTATTTT. Protein: CASSGEGEADTQYF.

This clone has only one observation. The chain joins TRBV5-5 to TRBJ1-1; D not certain. Germline V gene sequence: CDR1 SGHKS, CDR2 YYEKEE (reference sequence). The germline V and J ends were trimmed by 4 bases and 1 base, with 8 bases remaining between them. The CDR3 has 13 residues. CDR3 region: CASSQLTNTEAFF. The CDR3 bases are TGTGCCAGCAGCCAACTAACGAACACTGAAGCTTTCTTT.